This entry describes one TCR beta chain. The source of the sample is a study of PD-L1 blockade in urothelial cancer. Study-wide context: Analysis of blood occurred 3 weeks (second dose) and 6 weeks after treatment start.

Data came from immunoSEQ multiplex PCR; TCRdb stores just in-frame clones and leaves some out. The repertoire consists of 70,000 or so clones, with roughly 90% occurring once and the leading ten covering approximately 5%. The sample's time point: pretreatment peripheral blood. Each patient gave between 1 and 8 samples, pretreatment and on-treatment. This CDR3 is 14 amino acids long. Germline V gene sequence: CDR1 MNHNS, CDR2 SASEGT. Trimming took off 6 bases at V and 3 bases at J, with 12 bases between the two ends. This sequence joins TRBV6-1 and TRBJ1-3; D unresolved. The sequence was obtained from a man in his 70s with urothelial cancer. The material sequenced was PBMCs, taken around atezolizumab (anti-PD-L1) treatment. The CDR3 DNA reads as TGTGCCAGCAGCCGGGAGGCTGGTGGAAACACCATATATTTT. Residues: CASSREAGGNTIYF.